Reported below is one TCR beta chain. The target antigen is unknown. V was trimmed by 0 bases and J by 2 bases, leaving 13 bases between them. Looked up from germline, CDR1 is SGDLS and CDR2 is YYNGEE. The length of the CDR3 is 16 residues. Indicated time point: week 23, last vaccination. Every vaccination contained 300 ug of the mutant IDH1 20-mer peptide and was paired with topical imiquimod. This specimen belongs to a study of a mutant IDH1 vaccine in newly diagnosed glioma. Study summary: Onset of vaccination occurred 4-6 weeks following radiotherapy alone, or with temozolomide cycles. Patients previously underwent radiotherapy, temozolomide, or both, and most underwent both. Whole-study findings and limits: Immune responses arising from the vaccine appeared in approximately 93% of patients. Variations in leading peripheral T cell clonotypes appeared to have no connection with pseudoprogression.

Sequencing was performed with immunoSEQ multiplex PCR; in TCRdb, only in-frame clones are kept and a portion is missing. The sample has roughly 52,000 clones, 80% seen once. This sample comprised PBMCs, obtained from a glioma patient whose treatment included an IDH1 peptide vaccine. The chain links TRBV9 to TRBJ2-3; D tentatively fits TRBD1 or TRBD2 (5 bases each). This receptor was obtained from a man aged 35 to 55 with glioma. CDR3 loop: CASSVAGMTATDTQYF. In DNA form, the CDR3 reads TGTGCCAGCAGCGTAGCGGGGATGACAGCCACAGATACGCAGTATTTT.